This T cell receptor beta chain was sequenced for a study of T-cell reconstitution after alpha-beta-depleted transplantation in children. This clonotype showed up just a few times. Antigen: not known. The study's findings and limits: Where alpha-beta T cells came from about two months after transplant was reportedly several hundred expanded graft clones. Once a year had passed after transplant, T-cell counts and diversity came mostly from newly produced T cells. Some patients owed their high day-60 TCRbeta diversity to surviving recipient T cells and thymic progenitors.

CDR3 length equals 16 residues. Germline-derived CDR1 and CDR2 are DFQATT and SNEGSKA (reference sequence). The junction had 5 bases not matched to a gene; V was cut back by 3 bases and J by 1 base. Unique molecular identifiers tagged the TCRbeta library. MiXCR, run by TCRdb on the PCR reads, gives a single entry per CDR3 protein. The data hold hundreds of thousands of distinct CDR3 sequences, with less than 15% observed a single time. J is TRBJ2-6 and V is TRBV20-1; 8 nucleotides agree with TRBD1. The sample consisted of PBMCs, taken before TCRalphabeta/CD19-depleted stem cell transplant. The TCR sequence derives from a girl under 10 years old with congenital amegakaryocytic thrombocytopenia, due to receive a stem cell transplant. The CDR3 reads CSARSRDRSGANVLTF. The CDR3, as DNA: TGCAGTGCTAGGTCCCGGGACAGGTCTGGGGCCAACGTCCTGACTTTC.